The rows below give T cell receptor beta chains drawn from one sample of a study of T cell repertoires in cytomegalovirus infection. TCRdb re-analysed the reads in MiXCR, keeping a single row per CDR3 protein. The sample consists of about 830,000 distinct CDR3 sequences, approximately 30% of them appearing once. These TCRs are of unknown antigen specificity. Sequenced material: cultured CD8+ T cells from PBMCs, taken from culture after CMV antigen stimulation. Source of these receptors: a human donor in good health (CMV status not recorded). Some clones in this sample may be carry-over from other donors' samples. The CDR3 runs from the conserved cysteine through the conserved F or W. The order of the fields is J gene, V gene, D gene, clone size, CDR3 length, CDR3 protein, CDR3 DNA. A D gene is named only where the DNA matches it firmly. Size is omitted from some rows. Given values are once, few, many or a class for expanded clones.

TRBJ2-1 TRBV20-1 TRBD2 many 14 CSATGTSSYNEQFF TGCAGTGCCACCGGGACTAGCAGCTACAATGAGCAGTTCTTC
TRBJ1-1 TRBV27 . . 17 CASSLYQGRGLNTEAFF TGTGCCAGCAGTCTCTACCAGGGGCGCGGCTTGAACACTGAAGCTTTCTTT
TRBJ2-7 TRBV4-2 TRBD2 . 16 CASSQDGTSGYYEQYF TGTGCCAGCAGCCAAGATGGGACTAGCGGGTACTACGAGCAGTACTTC
TRBJ1-2 TRBV6-5 TRBD1 few 16 CASSYSNTGGADGYTF TGTGCCAGCAGTTACTCGAACACAGGGGGCGCGGATGGCTACACCTTC
TRBJ1-6 TRBV9 . . 17 CASSADWGTTYNSPLHF TGTGCCAGCAGCGCAGACTGGGGGACTACCTATAATTCACCCCTCCACTTT
TRBJ1-5 TRBV12-3/TRBV12-4 . many 13 CASKGEGNQPQHF TGTGCCAGCAAGGGAGAGGGCAATCAGCCCCAGCATTTT
TRBJ1-1 TRBV5-4 . . 12 CASSSSEGEAFF TGTGCCAGCAGCTCCAGTGAGGGTGAAGCTTTCTTT
TRBJ2-3 TRBV27 TRBD2 . 16 CASSLSAGGVTDTQYF TGTGCCAGCAGTTTAAGTGCGGGGGGGGTCACAGATACGCAGTATTTT
TRBJ2-5 TRBV12-3/TRBV12-4 . many 15 CASSPPGLVQETQYF TGTGCCAGCAGTCCCCCGGGACTTGTCCAAGAGACCCAGTACTTC
TRBJ1-2 TRBV7-9 . few 15 CASSLGGNPNYGYTF TGTGCCAGCAGCTTAGGGGGAAACCCTAACTATGGCTACACCTTC
TRBJ2-7 TRBV7-8 TRBD1 . 15 CASSSPGQGTYEQYF TGTGCCAGCAGCTCCCCGGGACAGGGGACCTACGAGCAGTACTTC
TRBJ2-6 TRBV6-6 TRBD1 few 19 CASRGGQGPYSSGANVLTF TGTGCCAGCAGGGGTGGACAGGGGCCCTATAGCTCTGGGGCCAACGTCCTGACTTTC
TRBJ2-3 TRBV7-3 . . 15 CASSPRAPSTDTQYF TGTGCCAGCAGCCCCCGGGCCCCTAGCACAGATACGCAGTATTTT
TRBJ2-1 TRBV13 TRBD2 . 16 CASSHPSGGAYNEQFF TGTGCCAGCAGCCACCCCAGCGGGGGGGCCTACAATGAGCAGTTCTTC
TRBJ1-1 TRBV4-1 . few 11 CASSQGDEAFF TGCGCCAGCAGCCAAGGGGACGAAGCTTTCTTT
TRBJ1-1 TRBV7-9 . many 14 CASSSTFLGTEAFF TGTGCCAGCAGCTCAACTTTCTTGGGCACTGAAGCTTTCTTT
TRBJ2-7 TRBV9 . . 15 CASSPQGQIPYEQYF TGTGCCAGCAGCCCCCAAGGACAGATTCCCTACGAGCAGTACTTC
TRBJ2-7 TRBV7-8 . many 15 CASSLEGGRGYEQYF TGTGCCAGCAGCTTAGAGGGTGGCAGGGGTTACGAGCAGTACTTC
TRBJ1-5 TRBV19 TRBD1 few 16 CASSNLQGAYNQPQHF TGTGCCAGTAGTAATCTTCAGGGGGCTTACAATCAGCCCCAGCATTTT
TRBJ2-1 TRBV7-9 . . 13 CASSLAGMDEQFF TGTGCCAGCAGCTTAGCAGGTATGGATGAGCAGTTCTTC
TRBJ2-1 TRBV15 TRBD2 . 17 CATSRDRGGRLNNEQFF TGTGCCACCAGCAGAGATCGGGGGGGCCGATTGAACAATGAGCAGTTCTTC
TRBJ2-1 TRBV4-2 TRBD2 . 17 CASSQDGAGGFYNEQFF TGTGCCAGCAGCCAAGATGGAGCGGGGGGCTTTTACAATGAGCAGTTCTTC
TRBJ2-1 TRBV19 TRBD2 many 18 CASSYETGLAGGYNEQFF TGTGCCAGTAGCTACGAAACGGGACTAGCGGGGGGCTACAATGAGCAGTTCTTC
TRBJ2-5 TRBV9 TRBD2 . 14 CASSVGQRGATQYF TGTGCCAGCAGCGTAGGTCAGCGGGGGGCCACCCAGTACTTC
TRBJ1-3 TRBV12-3/TRBV12-4 TRBD1 few 13 CASSRTGRNTIYF TGTGCCAGCAGCCGGACAGGTCGAAACACCATATATTTT
TRBJ1-6 TRBV28 . many 15 CASSLGDRGNSPLHF TGTGCCAGCAGTTTAGGGGATCGGGGGAATTCACCCCTCCACTTT
TRBJ2-5 TRBV11-2 . . 13 CASSWDLAGTQYF TGTGCCAGCAGCTGGGACTTAGCTGGGACCCAGTACTTC
TRBJ2-1 TRBV6-6 TRBD2 few 19 CASSYLGLAGGPYRNEQFF TGTGCCAGCAGTTACTTGGGACTAGCGGGGGGGCCTTATCGCAATGAGCAGTTCTTC
TRBJ1-2 TRBV7-8 . many 17 CASSLPQENPGDYGYTF TGTGCCAGCAGCTTACCCCAAGAGAACCCAGGCGACTATGGCTACACCTTC
TRBJ1-4 TRBV6-6 TRBD1 . 17 CASSSSGTGINNEKQFF TGTGCCAGCAGCTCGAGTGGGACAGGGATTAATAATGAAAAACAGTTTTTT
TRBJ2-5 TRBV20-1 . few 14 CSARVTRGGETQYF TGCAGTGCTAGAGTAACCCGAGGGGGGGAGACCCAGTACTTC
TRBJ1-1 TRBV7-9 . many 13 CASSHPGDTEAFF TGTGCCAGCAGCCATCCTGGGGACACTGAAGCTTTCTTT
TRBJ2-5 TRBV11-2 TRBD2 . 19 CASSLDGLAGGRYQETQYF TGTGCCAGCAGCTTAGATGGTTTAGCGGGGGGTCGGTACCAAGAGACCCAGTACTTC